These 21 T cell receptor beta chains share one sample of origin, sequenced in a study of OX40 agonist ivuxolimab in advanced cancers. Using immunoSEQ multiplex PCR, the repertoire was profiled, and TCRdb retains in-frame clones only, with some absent. This sample has 70,000 or so clones, with roughly 84% found just once. Specimen: CD4+ or CD8+ T cells sorted from blood, collected in a trial of the OX40 agonist ivuxolimab. These receptors were collected from an adult with an advanced solid tumor such as melanoma, head and neck, liver or kidney cancer.

V is TRBV29-1 and J is TRBJ2-1; perhaps TRBD1 as D (6 bases). This CDR3 is 12 amino acids long. V gave up 3 bases and J gave up 8 bases, with 11 bases separating them. The germline gives CDR1 SQVTM, CDR2 ANQGSEA. CDR3 residues: CSVETGRDEQFF. The CDR3 DNA sequence: TGCAGCGTTGAGACAGGCCGGGATGAGCAGTTCTTC.

The genes are TRBV2 and TRBJ2-1; no firm D call. Germline V CDR1 and CDR2: SNHLY, FYNNEI. V lost 1 base and J 8 bases, leaving 3 bases between the germline ends. The CDR3 has 11 amino acids. The CDR3 sequence is CASSEGYEQFF. The CDR3 DNA is TGTGCCAGCAGTGAAGGCTATGAGCAGTTCTTC.

V usage is TRBV13 and J usage is TRBJ2-5; no clear D. In germline, CDR1 is PRHDT, CDR2 FYEKMQ (reference sequence). Trimming removed 0 bases from V and 1 base from J, with 9 bases in between. The CDR3 is 15 amino acids. CDR3 residues: CASSLGAGSQETQYF. The CDR3 coding sequence is TGTGCCAGCAGCTTAGGAGCAGGCAGCCAAGAGACCCAGTACTTC.

The V gene is TRBV27, the J gene TRBJ2-1, with 9 nucleotides matching TRBD2. Germline lookup yields CDR1 MNHEY and CDR2 SMNVEV (reference sequence). The CDR3 consists of 16 residues. V lost 5 bases, J lost 2 bases, and 7 bases stayed unmatched. The CDR3 region has the DNA TGTGCCAGCAGTCCCAGGACTAGCGCGACCTACAATGAGCAGTTCTTC. This gives the protein CASSPRTSATYNEQFF.

The rearrangement joins TRBV6-1 to TRBJ2-1; 14 bases fit TRBD2. Germline lookup yields CDR1 MNHNS and CDR2 SASEGT. J lost 7 bases, V lost 9 bases, and 8 bases had no gene match. The CDR3 sequence is 15 residues long. CDR3 amino acids: CASDPGLAGVNEQFF. CDR3 in DNA: TGTGCCAGTGATCCGGGACTAGCGGGAGTTAATGAGCAGTTCTTC.

The chain recombines TRBV6-1 with TRBJ2-7; 8 positions agree with TRBD1. The V segment lost 4 bases and the J segment 2 bases; nucleotides outside the gene matches: 10. CDR3 length: 16 amino acids. The germline gives CDR1 MNHNS, CDR2 SASEGT. The CDR3 DNA reads as TGTGCCAGCAGTGCTAGGGACAGGAGTGGGACCTACGAGCAGTACTTC. It is translated as CASSARDRSGTYEQYF.

This clone was seen just once. This chain links TRBV5-1 with TRBJ1-2; D uncertain. The CDR3 consists of 13 residues. Germline lookup yields CDR1 SGHRS and CDR2 YFSETQ. The V gene lost 4 bases and the J gene lost 4 bases, with 11 bases spanning the gap. CDR3 sequence: CASSPVRSYGYTF. In DNA form, the CDR3 reads TGCGCCAGCAGCCCGGTCAGGAGCTATGGCTACACCTTC.

The chain recombines TRBV7-9 with TRBJ2-1; 11 nucleotides agree with TRBD2. CDR3 size: 15 residues. CDR1 and CDR2 from the germline V gene are SEHNR and FQNEAQ (reference sequence). With 6 bases clipped from V and 6 bases from J, the junction kept 7 bases outside the gene matches. CDR3 loop: CASSPRLAGFNEQFF. CDR3 DNA: TGTGCCAGCAGTCCCCGACTAGCGGGGTTCAATGAGCAGTTCTTC.

This rearrangement joins TRBV7-9 to TRBJ2-5; D possibly corresponds to TRBD1 (6 bases). Germline-derived CDR1 and CDR2 are SEHNR and FQNEAQ (reference sequence). V lost 5 bases to trimming and J lost 5 bases, with 27 bases between them. There are 18 residues in the CDR3. In DNA, the CDR3 is TGTGCCAGCAGCATAGGTGCAAGCCGGGACACCGCTCGGGAGACCCAGTACTTC. Translating gives CASSIGASRDTARETQYF.

V gene TRBV5-5 combines with J gene TRBJ1-4; the match to TRBD1 covers 11 bases. Germline V gene lookup returns CDR1 SGHKS and CDR2 YYEKEE (reference sequence). CDR3 size: 15 residues. V trimming: 3 bases; J trimming: 6 bases; junction bases outside the gene matches: 4. CDR3 in amino acids: CASSSGQGAYEKLFF. The CDR3 DNA is TGTGCCAGCAGCTCCGGACAGGGGGCTTATGAAAAACTGTTTTTT.

This chain uses TRBV21-1 with TRBJ2-3; TRBD2 reflects the table's D call only, with no check against the DNA. TRBV21-1 is marked as a pseudogene. This CDR3 comprises 15 residues. CDR3 region: CASSHPGLSTDTQYF. For the CDR3, the DNA is TGTGCCAGCAGCCACCCAGGACTAAGCACAGATACGCAGTATTTT.

In this sample, this clone turned up once. V and J are TRBV27 and TRBJ1-6; 9 bases are a match to TRBD1. Germline CDR1 and CDR2: MNHEY and SMNVEV (reference sequence). There are 14 residues in the CDR3. V lost 5 bases, J lost 6 bases, and 2 bases stayed unmatched. CDR3 coding DNA: TGTGCCAGCAGTCCGGGACAGGGTAATTCACCCCTCCACTTT. It translates to CASSPGQGNSPLHF.

The chain recombines TRBV4-1 with TRBJ2-1; D is unclear. This CDR3 region has 17 residues. Germline V gene lookup returns CDR1 MGHRA and CDR2 YSYEKL. Trimming took 0 bases from V and 10 from J, leaving 22 bases between them. The CDR3: CASSQELGPTLKLEQFF. In nucleotides, the CDR3 is TGCGCCAGCAGCCAAGAACTCGGCCCAACTTTAAAATTGGAGCAGTTCTTC.

In this sample, this clone turned up once. The chain joins TRBV15 to TRBJ2-1; 7 nucleotides match TRBD2. CDR1 is LNHNV and CDR2 is YYDKDF in the germline V gene (reference sequence). V lost 1 base and J lost 10; bases outside the gene matches: 7. There are 14 residues in the CDR3. CDR3 protein: CATSRVGTKDEQFF. The CDR3 nucleotides are TGTGCCACCAGCAGAGTCGGGACTAAGGACGAGCAGTTCTTC. The full variable domain, rest sourced from reference TRBV15 and TRBJ2-1, is DAMVIQNPRYQVTQFGKPVTLSCSQTLNHNVMYWYQQKSSQAPKLLFHYYDKDFNNEADTPDNFQSRRPNTSFCFLDIRSPGLGDTAMYLCATSRVGTKDEQFFGPGTRLTVL.

The rearrangement uses TRBV19 and TRBJ1-1; D is undetermined. The CDR3 totals 15 residues. Trimming stripped 8 bases from V and 1 base from J, with 17 bases between. The V gene's germline CDR1 is LNHDA and CDR2 SQIVND (reference sequence). The CDR3 nucleotides are TGTGCCAGTCAGGAGGGATCAGGAAAGAACACTGAAGCTTTCTTT. Residues: CASQEGSGKNTEAFF. Supplemented by reference TRBV19 and TRBJ1-1, the full variable domain reads DGGITQSPKYLFRKEGQNVTLSCEQNLNHDAMYWYRQDPGQGLRLIYYSQIVNDFQKGDIAEGYSVSREKKESFPLTVTSAQKNPTAFYLCASQEGSGKNTEAFFGQGTRLTVV.

V gene TRBV19 combines with J gene TRBJ1-2; 12 bases map to TRBD1. Germline V CDR1 and CDR2: LNHDA, SQIVND (reference sequence). The CDR3 is 13 residues long. V was pared by 5 bases and J by 12 bases, with 7 bases of the junction left unmatched. CDR3 DNA: TGTGCCAGTAGTTCGGGACAGGGGGCGAGTAACACCTTC. This codes for CASSSGQGASNTF.

In nucleotides, the CDR3 is TGTGCCAGCAGCCCCCGAGGGGTGAACACCGGGGAGCTGTTTTTT. This gives the protein CASSPRGVNTGELFF. The chain joins TRBV11-3 to TRBJ2-2, with D perhaps TRBD1 or TRBD2 (5 bases each). Germline CDR1 SGHNT, CDR2 YENEEA. The V end was cut by 5 bases, the J end by 1 base, with 11 bases between. There are 15 residues in the CDR3. The variable domain in full, completed from reference TRBV11-3 and TRBJ2-2, reads EAGVVQSPRYKIIEKKQPVAFWCNPISGHNTLYWYLQNLGQGPELLIRYENEEAVDDSQLPKDRFSAERLKGVDSTLKIQPAELGDSAVYLCASSPRGVNTGELFFGEGSRLTVL.

This clone was counted once. The chain combines TRBV18 with TRBJ1-5; D call uncertain. This CDR3 has 12 residues. Trimming pared 6 bases from V and 9 bases from J, leaving 12 bases between. Germline assignment: CDR1 KGHSH and CDR2 LQKENI. CDR3 loop: CASSAGSPPQHF. Written as DNA, the CDR3 is TGTGCCAGCTCTGCCGGTAGTCCGCCCCAGCATTTT.

The chain joins TRBV4-2 to TRBJ2-7; possibly TRBD2 for D (6 bases). This CDR3 comprises 18 residues. CDR1 LGHNA and CDR2 YNFKEQ come from the germline V gene. With 4 bases removed from V and 6 bases from J, the gap between germline ends came to 28 bases. In DNA, the CDR3 is TGTGCCAGCAGCCCTGACCGTAGCGGCCCTGGGCGGTTTGGCGAGCAGTACTTC. Translating gives CASSPDRSGPGRFGEQYF.

The genes are TRBV7-9 and TRBJ1-4; TRBD1 is a possible D gene (6 bases). The V end lost 1 base, the J end lost 4 bases, and 7 bases lay between the germline ends. The CDR3 is made up of 14 amino acids. CDR1 and CDR2 from the germline V gene are SEHNR and FQNEAQ (reference sequence). DNA for the CDR3: TGTGCCAGCAGCTTAGGGACAGTTAATGAAAAACTGTTTTTT. It codes for CASSLGTVNEKLFF.

This clone was recorded only once. The V call is TRBV6-1, the J call TRBJ2-7; a possible D gene is TRBD2 (6 bases). Between the trimmed V and J ends, which lost 4 bases and 1 base, there was a span of 11 bases. This CDR3 is built from 14 residues. Germline loops: CDR1 MNHNS, CDR2 SASEGT. The DNA of the CDR3 is TGTGCCAGCAGTGGCGGGATCACGTCCTACGAGCAGTACTTC. Translating it yields CASSGGITSYEQYF.